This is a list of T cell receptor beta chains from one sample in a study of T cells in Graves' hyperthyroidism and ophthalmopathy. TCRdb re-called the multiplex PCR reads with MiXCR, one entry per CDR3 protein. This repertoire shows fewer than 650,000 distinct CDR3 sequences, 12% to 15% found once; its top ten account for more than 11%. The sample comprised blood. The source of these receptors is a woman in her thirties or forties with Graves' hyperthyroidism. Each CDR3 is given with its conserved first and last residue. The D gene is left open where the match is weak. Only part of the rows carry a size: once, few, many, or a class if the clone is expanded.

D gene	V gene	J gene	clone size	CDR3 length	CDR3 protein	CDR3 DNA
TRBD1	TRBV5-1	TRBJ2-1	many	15	CASSSTGVLYNEQFF	TGCGCCAGCAGCTCAACAGGGGTCCTATACAATGAGCAGTTCTTC
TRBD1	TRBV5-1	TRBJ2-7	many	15	CASSSGTGSSYEQYF	TGCGCCAGCAGCAGCGGGACAGGGTCCTCCTACGAGCAGTACTTC
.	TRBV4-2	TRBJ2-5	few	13	CASSQDPQETQYF	TGTGCCAGCAGCCAAGACCCTCAAGAGACCCAGTACTTC
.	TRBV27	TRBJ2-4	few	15	CASRTAGSPKNIQYF	TGTGCCAGCCGCACGGCAGGGAGCCCCAAAAACATTCAGTACTTC
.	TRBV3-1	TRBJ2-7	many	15	CASSRHRDSSYEQYF	TGTGCCAGCAGCCGTCACCGGGACTCCTCCTACGAGCAGTACTTC
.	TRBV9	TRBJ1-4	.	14	CASSVDISDEKLFF	TGTGCCAGCAGCGTGGACATATCTGATGAAAAACTGTTTTTT
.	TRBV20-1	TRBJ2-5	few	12	CSAKTGQETQYF	TGCAGTGCCAAGACAGGTCAAGAGACCCAGTACTTC
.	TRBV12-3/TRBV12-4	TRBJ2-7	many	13	CASSRDQGYEQYF	TGTGCCAGCAGTCGAGATCAGGGCTACGAGCAGTACTTC
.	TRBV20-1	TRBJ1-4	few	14	CSASKQNLNEKLFF	TGCAGTGCCAGTAAACAGAACCTTAATGAAAAACTGTTTTTT
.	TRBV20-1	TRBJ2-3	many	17	CSARDLAGEGGTDTQYF	TGCAGTGCTAGAGATCTGGCAGGGGAAGGGGGCACAGATACGCAGTATTTT
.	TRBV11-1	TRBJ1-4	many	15	CASSAGHERNEKLFF	TGTGCCAGCAGCGCCGGCCACGAGCGCAATGAAAAACTGTTTTTT
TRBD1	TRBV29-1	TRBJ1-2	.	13	CSVDGQDDYGYTF	TGCAGCGTTGACGGACAGGACGACTATGGCTACACCTTC
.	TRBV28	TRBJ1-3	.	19	CASSPIGGPLFVSGNTIYF	TGTGCCAGCAGTCCTATCGGCGGCCCCCTGTTCGTCTCTGGAAACACCATATATTTT
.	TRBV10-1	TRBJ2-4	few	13	CASSVTGQNIQYF	TGCGCCAGCAGTGTTACAGGACAAAACATTCAGTACTTC
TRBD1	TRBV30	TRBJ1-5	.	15	CAWTGGTHSNQPQHF	TGTGCCTGGACAGGGGGGACTCATAGCAATCAGCCCCAGCATTTT
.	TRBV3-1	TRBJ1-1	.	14	CASSQDRMVTEAFF	TGTGCCAGCAGCCAAGATCGAATGGTTACTGAAGCTTTCTTT
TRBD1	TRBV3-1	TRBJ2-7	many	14	CASSPRTGHYEQYF	TGTGCCAGCAGCCCGAGGACAGGCCACTACGAGCAGTACTTC
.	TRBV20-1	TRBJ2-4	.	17	CSARTSRGNVAKNIQYF	TGCAGTGCTAGAACCAGCCGGGGCAACGTAGCCAAAAACATTCAGTACTTC
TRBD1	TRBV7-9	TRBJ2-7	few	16	CASSLGDRGPSGEQYF	TGTGCCAGCAGCTTAGGGGACAGGGGTCCGTCGGGTGAGCAGTACTTC
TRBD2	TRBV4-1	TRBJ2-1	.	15	CASSGGLASYNEQFF	TGCGCCAGCAGCGGTGGACTAGCGTCCTACAATGAGCAGTTCTTC
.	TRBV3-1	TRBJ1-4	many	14	CASSPRWTNEKLFF	TGTGCCAGCAGCCCGCGATGGACTAATGAAAAACTGTTTTTT
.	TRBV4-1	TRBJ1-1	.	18	CASSQEDSFRARSTEAFF	TGCGCCAGCAGCCAAGAGGACTCATTCAGGGCACGGAGCACTGAAGCTTTCTTT
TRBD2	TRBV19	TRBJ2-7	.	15	CASSRSFGGGGEQYF	TGTGCCAGTAGTAGATCCTTCGGGGGGGGAGGCGAGCAGTACTTC
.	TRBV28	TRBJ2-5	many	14	CAAGNRDRQETQYF	TGTGCCGCAGGGAACAGGGACCGTCAAGAGACCCAGTACTTC
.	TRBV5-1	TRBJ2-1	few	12	CASSLLADEQFF	TGCGCCAGCAGCTTACTAGCCGATGAGCAGTTCTTC
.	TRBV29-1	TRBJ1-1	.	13	CSVVLTANTEAFF	TGCAGCGTTGTCCTGACAGCGAACACTGAAGCTTTCTTT
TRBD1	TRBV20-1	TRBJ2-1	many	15	CSAPPTGGFSGEQFF	TGCAGTGCTCCTCCCACAGGGGGATTTAGCGGCGAGCAGTTCTTC
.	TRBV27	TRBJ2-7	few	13	CASSLAWPYEQYF	TGTGCCAGCAGTTTAGCCTGGCCCTACGAGCAGTACTTC
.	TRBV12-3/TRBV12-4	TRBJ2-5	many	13	CASTLTDGETQYF	TGTGCCAGCACCCTAACAGACGGGGAGACCCAGTACTTC
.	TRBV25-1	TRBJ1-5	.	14	CASSESRGHQPQHF	TGTGCCAGCAGTGAATCCAGGGGCCATCAGCCCCAGCATTTT
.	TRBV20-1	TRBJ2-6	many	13	CSARISGANVLTF	TGCAGTGCTCGGATCTCTGGGGCCAACGTCCTGACTTTC
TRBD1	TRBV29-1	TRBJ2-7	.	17	CSVEDLEGASSYNEQYF	TGCAGCGTTGAAGATCTCGAGGGGGCGAGCTCCTACAATGAGCAGTACTTC
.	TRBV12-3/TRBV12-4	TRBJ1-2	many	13	CASTFGGDYGYTF	TGTGCCAGCACTTTTGGGGGCGACTATGGCTACACCTTC
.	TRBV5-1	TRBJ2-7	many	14	CASSLGGASYEQYF	TGCGCCAGCAGCTTGGGAGGGGCTTCCTACGAGCAGTACTTC
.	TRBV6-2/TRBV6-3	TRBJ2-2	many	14	CASSYGVDTGELFF	TGTGCCAGCAGTTACGGTGTGGACACCGGGGAGCTGTTTTTT
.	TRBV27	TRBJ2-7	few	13	CASSFGAEYEQYF	TGTGCCAGCAGTTTCGGAGCGGAATACGAGCAGTACTTC
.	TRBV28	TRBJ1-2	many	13	CASTSRGPYGYTF	TGTGCCAGCACCTCCCGGGGCCCCTATGGCTACACCTTC
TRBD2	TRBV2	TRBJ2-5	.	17	CASEPGLAGGPVETQYF	TGTGCTAGCGAACCGGGACTAGCGGGAGGGCCGGTGGAGACCCAGTACTTC
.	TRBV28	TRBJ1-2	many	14	CASSLVGGLDGYTF	TGTGCCAGCAGTTTAGTGGGGGGTTTGGATGGCTACACCTTC
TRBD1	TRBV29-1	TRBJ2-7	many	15	CSVEDGDRGYHEQYF	TGCAGCGTTGAAGACGGGGACAGGGGGTACCACGAGCAGTACTTC
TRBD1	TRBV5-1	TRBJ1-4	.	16	CASSLAVGQTDEKLFF	TGCGCCAGCAGCTTGGCCGTGGGACAGACAGATGAAAAACTGTTTTTT
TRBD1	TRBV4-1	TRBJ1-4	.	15	CASSPRTGIDEKLFF	TGCGCCAGCAGCCCCCGGACAGGGATAGATGAAAAACTGTTTTTT
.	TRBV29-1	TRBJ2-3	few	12	CSVEEGTDTQYF	TGCAGCGTTGAAGAGGGGACAGATACGCAGTATTTT
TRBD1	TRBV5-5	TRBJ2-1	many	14	CASSKGTGLNEQFF	TGTGCCAGCAGCAAAGGGACAGGATTGAATGAGCAGTTCTTC
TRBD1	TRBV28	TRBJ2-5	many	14	CASSTRDREETQYF	TGTGCCAGCAGTACGCGGGACAGGGAGGAGACCCAGTACTTC
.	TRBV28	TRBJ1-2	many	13	CASTPRDISGYTF	TGTGCCAGCACCCCCAGGGACATCTCTGGCTACACCTTC
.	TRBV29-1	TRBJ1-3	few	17	CSVEDPVGGLFGNTIYF	TGCAGCGTTGAAGATCCGGTCGGGGGGCTCTTTGGAAACACCATATATTTT
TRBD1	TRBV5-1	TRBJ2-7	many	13	CASSWTGVYEQYF	TGCGCCAGCAGTTGGACAGGGGTGTACGAGCAGTACTTC
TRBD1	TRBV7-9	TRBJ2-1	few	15	CASSFLGQSYNEQFF	TGTGCCAGCAGCTTTCTGGGACAGTCCTACAATGAGCAGTTCTTC
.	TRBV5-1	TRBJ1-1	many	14	CASTPGGEYTEAFF	TGCGCCAGCACCCCGGGGGGTGAGTACACTGAAGCTTTCTTT
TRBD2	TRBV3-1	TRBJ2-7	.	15	CASSQVLAGDYEQYF	TGTGCCAGCAGCCAAGTTCTAGCGGGAGACTACGAGCAGTACTTC
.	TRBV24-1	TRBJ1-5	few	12	CATSDEDKPQHF	TGTGCCACCAGTGACGAGGACAAGCCCCAGCATTTT
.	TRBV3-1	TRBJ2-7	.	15	CASSQERAPTYEQYF	TGTGCCAGCAGCCAAGAACGGGCCCCAACCTACGAGCAGTACTTC